Given below is one T cell receptor (beta chain) in context. This sample was taken from a study of cytomegalovirus exposure and HLA in healthy donors. PCR used 60 Vbeta primers and 13 Jbeta primers. Sequencing was performed with immunoSEQ multiplex PCR; in TCRdb, only in-frame clones are kept and a portion is missing. The listing records under 200,000 clones. The sequencing input was PBMCs. This clonotype was obtained from a woman aged 18-29 years in good health and CMV-seropositive.

The CDR3 is CAWSIGGSGNTIYF. The DNA for the CDR3 is TGTGCCTGGAGTATAGGGGGCTCTGGAAACACCATATATTTT. The rearrangement links TRBV30 to TRBJ1-3, with D maybe TRBD1 (6 bases). The V end lost 2 bases, the J end lost 0 bases, and 8 bases lay between the germline ends. CDR1 is GTSNPN, CDR2 SVGIG, per germline (reference sequence). This CDR3 is built from 14 residues.